Shown below are 2 T cell receptor beta chains from a single sample sequenced in a study of T cells in Graves' hyperthyroidism and ophthalmopathy. Amplified TCR beta CDR3 regions derived from RNA transcripts. When the TCR CDR3 underwent first-round RT-PCR, the HTBI primer set was used. TCRdb fed the multiplex PCR reads into MiXCR, producing one record per CDR3 protein. The sample consists of around 540,000 distinct CDR3 sequences, about 16% of them appearing once. The sequenced sample was blood. Source of these receptors: a woman in her 30s with Graves' ophthalmopathy.

This clonotype was observed many times. The rearrangement links TRBV20-1 to TRBJ2-7, with unresolved D. The germline CDR1 and CDR2 sequences are DFQATT and SNEGSKA (reference sequence). V was shortened by 5 bases and J by 2 bases, with 10 bases between the two germline ends. The CDR3 sequence is 12 residues long. CDR3 coding DNA: TGCAGTGCTGGGGTTGGCACCTACGAGCAGTACTTC. This translates into CSAGVGTYEQYF.

In this sample, this clonotype turned up many times. The chain couples TRBV6-1 to TRBJ2-7, with D maybe TRBD1 (6 bases). The CDR3 spans 13 residues. Germline V gene data show CDR1 as MNHNS and CDR2 as SASEGT. V was pared by 10 bases and J by 0 bases, with 13 bases between. The CDR3: CATVTGSSYEQYF. For the CDR3, the DNA is TGTGCCACAGTGACAGGATCCTCCTACGAGCAGTACTTC.